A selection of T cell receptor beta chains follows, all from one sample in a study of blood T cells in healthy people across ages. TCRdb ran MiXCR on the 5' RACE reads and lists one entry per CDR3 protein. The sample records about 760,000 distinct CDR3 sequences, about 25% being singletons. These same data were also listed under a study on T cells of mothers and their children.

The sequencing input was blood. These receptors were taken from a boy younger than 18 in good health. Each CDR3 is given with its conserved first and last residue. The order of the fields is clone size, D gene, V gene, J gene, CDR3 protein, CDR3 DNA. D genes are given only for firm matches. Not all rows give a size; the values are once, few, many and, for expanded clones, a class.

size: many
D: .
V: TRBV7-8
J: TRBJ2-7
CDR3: CASSLARSYEQYF
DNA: TGTGCCAGCAGCTTAGCCAGGTCCTACGAGCAGTACTTC

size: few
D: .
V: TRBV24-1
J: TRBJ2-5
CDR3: CATSDRDLPRGEQYF
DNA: TGTGCCACCAGTGACCGGGACTTACCGAGGGGAGAGCAGTACTTC

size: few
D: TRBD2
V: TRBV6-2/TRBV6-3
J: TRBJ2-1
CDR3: CASSSTSGLYNEQFF
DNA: TGTGCCAGCAGCTCAACTAGCGGATTATACAATGAGCAGTTCTTC

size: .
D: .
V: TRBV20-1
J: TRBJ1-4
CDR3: CSARDGRRNEKLFF
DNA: TGCAGTGCTAGAGATGGCAGGAGGAATGAAAAACTGTTTTTT

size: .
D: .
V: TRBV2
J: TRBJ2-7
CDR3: CASSDVSRYEQYF
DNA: TGTGCCAGCAGTGATGTTAGCCGCTACGAGCAGTACTTC

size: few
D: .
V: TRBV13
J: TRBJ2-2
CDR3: CASSLGSLGAANTGELFF
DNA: TGTGCCAGCAGCTTAGGATCTTTGGGGGCCGCGAACACCGGGGAGCTGTTTTTT

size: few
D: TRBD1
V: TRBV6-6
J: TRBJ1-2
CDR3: CASSPKGRGLYYGYTF
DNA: TGTGCCAGCAGCCCGAAGGGCAGGGGGCTCTACTATGGCTACACCTTC

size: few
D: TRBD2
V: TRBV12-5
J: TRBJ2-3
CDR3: CASGLAGLAGADTQYF
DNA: TGTGCTAGTGGTTTGGCGGGACTAGCGGGAGCAGATACGCAGTATTTT

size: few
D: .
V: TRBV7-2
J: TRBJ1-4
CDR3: CASSLGGPLNEKLFF
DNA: TGTGCCAGCAGCTTGGGGGGACCGTTGAATGAAAAACTGTTTTTT

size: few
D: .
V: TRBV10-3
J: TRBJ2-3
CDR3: CAISDDLGTDTQYF
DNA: TGTGCCATCAGTGACGACTTAGGAACAGATACGCAGTATTTT

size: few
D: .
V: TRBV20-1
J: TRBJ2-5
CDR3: CSARQQETQYF
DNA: TGCAGTGCTAGGCAGCAAGAGACCCAGTACTTC

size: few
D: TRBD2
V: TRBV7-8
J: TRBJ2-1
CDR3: CASIETAGVAYNEQFF
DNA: TGTGCCAGCATCGAGACAGCGGGAGTCGCCTACAATGAGCAGTTCTTC

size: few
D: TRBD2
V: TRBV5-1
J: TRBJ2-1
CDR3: CASSGGLVVEQFF
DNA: TGCGCCAGCAGCGGGGGACTAGTTGTTGAGCAGTTCTTC

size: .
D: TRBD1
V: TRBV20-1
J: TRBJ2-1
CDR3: CSARGRGQVNEQFF
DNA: TGCAGTGCTAGAGGCAGGGGGCAGGTCAATGAGCAGTTCTTC

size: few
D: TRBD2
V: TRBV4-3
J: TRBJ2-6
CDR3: CASSQLAGSGANVLAF
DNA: TGCGCCAGCAGCCAACTAGCGGGCTCTGGGGCCAACGTCCTGGCTTTC

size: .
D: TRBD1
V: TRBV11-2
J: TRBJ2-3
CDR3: CASSDSLGTGFIDTQYF
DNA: TGTGCCAGCAGCGATTCCCTCGGGACAGGGTTTATCGATACGCAGTATTTT

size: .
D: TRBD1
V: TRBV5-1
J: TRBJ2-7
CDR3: CASSLAGTGVEQYF
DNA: TGCGCCAGCAGCTTGGCCGGGACAGGGGTAGAGCAGTACTTC

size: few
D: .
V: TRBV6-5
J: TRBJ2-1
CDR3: CASSYSKSGLEQFF
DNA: TGTGCCAGCAGTTACTCGAAATCGGGGCTTGAGCAGTTCTTC

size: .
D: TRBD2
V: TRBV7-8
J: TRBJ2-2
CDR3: CASRAGSEELFF
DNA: TGTGCCAGCAGAGCGGGAAGCGAGGAGCTGTTTTTT

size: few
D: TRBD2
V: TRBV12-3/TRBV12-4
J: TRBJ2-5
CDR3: CASSLAVAGGQETQYF
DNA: TGTGCCAGCAGCCTAGCAGTAGCGGGGGGACAAGAGACCCAGTACTTC

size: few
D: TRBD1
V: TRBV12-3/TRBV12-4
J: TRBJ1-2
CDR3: CASSSITPDRGYGYTF
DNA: TGTGCCAGCAGTTCGATAACACCGGACAGGGGATATGGCTACACCTTC

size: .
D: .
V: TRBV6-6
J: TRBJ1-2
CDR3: CASSPALYGYTF
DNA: TGTGCCAGCAGTCCTGCCCTCTATGGCTACACCTTC

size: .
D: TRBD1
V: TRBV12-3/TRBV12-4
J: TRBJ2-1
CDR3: CATTEGTGPIARNNEQFF
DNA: TGTGCCACAACGGAGGGGACAGGGCCAATAGCGCGAAACAATGAGCAGTTCTTC

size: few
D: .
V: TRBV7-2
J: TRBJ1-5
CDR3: CASSTGTNQPQHF
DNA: TGTGCCAGCAGTACAGGGACGAATCAGCCCCAGCATTTT

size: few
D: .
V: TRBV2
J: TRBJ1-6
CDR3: CASTGDGSPLHF
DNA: TGTGCCAGCACAGGGGACGGTTCACCCCTCCACTTT

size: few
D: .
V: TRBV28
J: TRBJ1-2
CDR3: CASSPLGQTNYGYTF
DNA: TGTGCCAGCAGTCCCCTCGGGCAGACAAACTATGGCTACACCTTC

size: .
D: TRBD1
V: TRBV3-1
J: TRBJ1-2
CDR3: CASSQGQLGYTF
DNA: TGTGCCAGCAGCCAGGGACAGCTTGGCTACACCTTC

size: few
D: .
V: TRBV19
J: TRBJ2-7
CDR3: CASSIGQGIDEQYF
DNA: TGTGCCAGTAGTATAGGGCAGGGTATCGACGAGCAGTACTTC

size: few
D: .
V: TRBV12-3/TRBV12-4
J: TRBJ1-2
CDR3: CASNPLGGANYGYTF
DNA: TGTGCCAGCAACCCTCTCGGGGGGGCTAACTATGGCTACACCTTC

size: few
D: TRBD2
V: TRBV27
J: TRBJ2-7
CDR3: CASSLYRGGYYEQYF
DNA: TGTGCCAGCAGTTTATATCGCGGGGGATACTACGAGCAGTACTTC

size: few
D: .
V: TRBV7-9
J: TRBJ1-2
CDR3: CASSFGSLTNYGYTF
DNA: TGTGCCAGCAGCTTTGGTTCACTTACTAACTATGGCTACACCTTC

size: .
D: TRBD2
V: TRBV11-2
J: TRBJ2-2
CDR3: CASSLEAGGLVTGELFF
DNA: TGTGCCAGCAGCTTAGAAGCGGGGGGGCTTGTCACCGGGGAGCTGTTTTTT

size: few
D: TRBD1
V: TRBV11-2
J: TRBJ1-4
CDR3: CASSSTTGGYEKLFF
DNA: TGTGCCAGCAGCTCAACTACAGGGGGTTATGAAAAACTGTTTTTT

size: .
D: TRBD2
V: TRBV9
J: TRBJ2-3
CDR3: CASSVAAGGTDTQYF
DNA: TGTGCCAGCAGCGTAGCTGCGGGGGGAACAGATACGCAGTATTTT

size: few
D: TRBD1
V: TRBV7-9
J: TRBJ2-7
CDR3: CASSSGTGDSYEQYF
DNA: TGTGCCAGCAGCTCCGGGACAGGGGATTCCTACGAGCAGTACTTC

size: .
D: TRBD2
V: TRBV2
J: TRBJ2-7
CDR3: CASSDIMTSGDYEQYF
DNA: TGTGCCAGCAGTGACATCATGACTAGCGGGGACTACGAGCAGTACTTC

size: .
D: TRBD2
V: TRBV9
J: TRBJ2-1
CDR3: CASSVGTGGGNEQFF
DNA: TGTGCCAGCAGCGTAGGAACGGGAGGGGGCAATGAGCAGTTCTTC

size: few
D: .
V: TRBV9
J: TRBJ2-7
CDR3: CASSPYSGFGASYEQYF
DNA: TGTGCCAGCAGCCCCTACTCCGGGTTTGGGGCCTCCTACGAGCAGTACTTC

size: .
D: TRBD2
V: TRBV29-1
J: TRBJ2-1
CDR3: CSVALAGEYEQFF
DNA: TGCAGCGTGGCATTAGCGGGAGAATATGAGCAGTTCTTC

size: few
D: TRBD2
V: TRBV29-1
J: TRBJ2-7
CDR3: CSVEGLANHEQYF
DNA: TGCAGCGTGGAGGGACTAGCGAACCACGAGCAGTACTTC

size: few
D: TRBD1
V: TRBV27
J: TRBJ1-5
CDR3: CASRADRLNQPQHF
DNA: TGTGCCAGCAGAGCGGACAGGTTAAATCAGCCCCAGCATTTT

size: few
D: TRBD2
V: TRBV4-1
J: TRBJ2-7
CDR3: CASSPHDSGKASGYEQYF
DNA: TGCGCCAGCAGCCCCCATGACAGCGGGAAGGCCTCAGGGTACGAGCAGTACTTC

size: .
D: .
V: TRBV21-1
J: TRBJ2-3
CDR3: CASSLFSKRQVSSDTQYF
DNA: TGTGCCAGCAGCCTGTTTTCAAAGAGGCAGGTATCTTCGGATACGCAGTATTTT

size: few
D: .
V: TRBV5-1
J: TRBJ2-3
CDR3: CASSLDGTGTDTQYF
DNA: TGCGCCAGCAGCTTGGATGGTACGGGCACAGATACGCAGTATTTT

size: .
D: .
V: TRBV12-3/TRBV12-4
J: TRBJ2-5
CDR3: CASSRQIGETQYF
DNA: TGTGCCAGCAGTAGACAGATTGGGGAGACCCAGTACTTC